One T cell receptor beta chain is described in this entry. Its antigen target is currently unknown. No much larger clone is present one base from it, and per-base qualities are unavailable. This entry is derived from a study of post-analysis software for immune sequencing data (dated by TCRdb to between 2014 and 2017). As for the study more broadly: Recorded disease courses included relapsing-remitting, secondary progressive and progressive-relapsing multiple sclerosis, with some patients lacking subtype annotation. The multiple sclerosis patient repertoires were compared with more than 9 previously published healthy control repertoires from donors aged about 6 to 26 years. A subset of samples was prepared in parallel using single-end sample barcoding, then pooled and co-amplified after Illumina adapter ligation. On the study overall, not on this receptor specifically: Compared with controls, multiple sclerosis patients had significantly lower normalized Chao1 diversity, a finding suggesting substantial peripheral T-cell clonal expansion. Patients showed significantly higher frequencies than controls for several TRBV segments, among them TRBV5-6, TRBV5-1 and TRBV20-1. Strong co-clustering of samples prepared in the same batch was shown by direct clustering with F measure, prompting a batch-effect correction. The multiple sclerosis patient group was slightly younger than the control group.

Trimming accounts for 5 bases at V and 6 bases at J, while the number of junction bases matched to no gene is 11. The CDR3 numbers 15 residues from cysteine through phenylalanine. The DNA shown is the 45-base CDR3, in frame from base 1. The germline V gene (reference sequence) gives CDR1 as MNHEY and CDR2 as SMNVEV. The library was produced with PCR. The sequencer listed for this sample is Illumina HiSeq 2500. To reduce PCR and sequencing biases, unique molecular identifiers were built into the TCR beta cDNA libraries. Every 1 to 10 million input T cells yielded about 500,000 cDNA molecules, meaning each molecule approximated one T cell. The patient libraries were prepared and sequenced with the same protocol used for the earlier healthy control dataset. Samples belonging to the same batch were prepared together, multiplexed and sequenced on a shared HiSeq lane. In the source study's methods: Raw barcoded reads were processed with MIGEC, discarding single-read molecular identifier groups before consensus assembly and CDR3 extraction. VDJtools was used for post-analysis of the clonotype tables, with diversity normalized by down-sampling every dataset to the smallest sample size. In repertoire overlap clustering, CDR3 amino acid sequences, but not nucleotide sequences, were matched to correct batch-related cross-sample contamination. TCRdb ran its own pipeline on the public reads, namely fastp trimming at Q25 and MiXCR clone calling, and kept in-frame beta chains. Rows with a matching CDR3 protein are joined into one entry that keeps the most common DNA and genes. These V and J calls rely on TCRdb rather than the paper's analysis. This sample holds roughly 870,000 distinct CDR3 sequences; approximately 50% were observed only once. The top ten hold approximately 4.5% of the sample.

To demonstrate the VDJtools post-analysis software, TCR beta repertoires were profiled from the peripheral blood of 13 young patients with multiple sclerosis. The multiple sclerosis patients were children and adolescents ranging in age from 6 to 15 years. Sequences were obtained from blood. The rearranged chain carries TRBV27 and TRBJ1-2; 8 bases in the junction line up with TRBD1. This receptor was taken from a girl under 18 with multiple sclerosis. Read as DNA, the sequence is TGTGCCAGCAGTCCTCGGACAGGGTTGTTCGATGGCTACACCTTC. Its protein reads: CASSPRTGLFDGYTF.